This TCR beta chain was identified during a study of technical replicates of blood from a handful of donors. The CDR3 loop spans 15 amino acids. With V trimmed by 6 bases and J by 3 bases, 5 bases remained unmatched. CDR1 and CDR2 (germline): MDHEN, SYDVKM. Here immunoSEQ multiplex PCR was the method, and the copy in TCRdb shows in-frame clones only, minus some. The repertoire holds tens of thousands of clones, 81% seen once, with around 3.9% in the top ten. The V call is TRBV28, the J call TRBJ2-3; 11 nucleotides agree with TRBD2. Sequenced input: PBMCs. This receptor was obtained from a human donor in good health. Some clones in this sample may be carry-over from other donors' samples. The CDR3 loop reads CASSLLAGETDTQYF. The CDR3 nucleotides read TGTGCCAGCAGCCTACTAGCGGGAGAAACAGATACGCAGTATTTT.